The 21 T cell receptor beta chains given below trace back to one sample, sequenced in a study of shared clonotypes between healthy human individuals. The table came from immunoSEQ multiplex PCR; TCRdb's copy has only in-frame clones and leaves some out. The sample shows 2 million to 3 million clones, roughly 93% of them seen only once. Source material: naive CD4+ T cells from PBMCs. Specified subset: CD45RA+ positively selected. Source of these receptors: a man younger than 35 in good health. Some clones in this sample may be carry-over from other donors' samples.

The V and J genes are TRBV9 and TRBJ2-7, with TRBD1 matching 7 bases. Germline values: CDR1 SGDLS, CDR2 YYNGEE. The CDR3 covers 14 residues. V lost 3 bases and J lost 3; bases outside the gene matches: 6. As DNA, the CDR3 is TGTGCCAGCAGCGCGGGACAGCGATTCTACGAGCAGTACTTC. Protein product: CASSAGQRFYEQYF.

This chain joins TRBV5-6 and TRBJ2-1; TRBD2 matches at 8 bases. Per the germline V gene, CDR1 is SGHDT and CDR2 is YYEEEE. Trimming took 3 bases from V and 5 from J; bases not matched to a gene: 13. This CDR3 contains 17 residues. CDR3 residues: CASSSSVGTRLNNEQFF. CDR3 DNA: TGTGCCAGCAGCTCATCGGTAGGGACTAGGCTGAACAATGAGCAGTTCTTC.

The J gene is TRBJ1-1, the V gene TRBV7-8, with a tentative D call TRBD1 (6 bases). Trimming took 5 bases from V and 5 from J, leaving 12 bases between them. The CDR3 runs to 13 residues. The germline CDR1 and CDR2 sequences are SGHVS and FQNEAQ. The CDR3 nucleotides are TGTGCCAGCAGCCTTTCAGGGGTTACTGAAGCTTTCTTT. Protein product: CASSLSGVTEAFF.

This clone was recorded once. The rearrangement links TRBV6-5 to TRBJ2-3, with 11 bases aligning to TRBD2. CDR1 is MNHEY, CDR2 SVGAGI, per germline. The CDR3 sequence is 15 residues long. Unmatched junction bases numbered 3, after V lost 5 bases and J lost 2 bases. In nucleotides, the CDR3 is TGTGCCAGCAGTGGGACTAGCGGACCCACAGATACGCAGTATTTT. Amino acids: CASSGTSGPTDTQYF.

The chain uses TRBV15 and TRBJ2-1; D is perhaps TRBD2 (6 bases). This CDR3 is built from 13 residues. Per germline, CDR1 LNHNV and CDR2 YYDKDF (reference sequence). V shed 3 bases and J shed 6 bases, with 9 bases lying between them. The CDR3 here is CATSSRGSNEQFF. CDR3 bases: TGTGCCACCAGCAGTCGGGGGAGCAATGAGCAGTTCTTC.

The chain uses TRBV29-1 and TRBJ2-5; no reliable D call. From germline, CDR1 is SQVTM and CDR2 ANQGSEA. V was shortened by 3 bases and J by 2 bases, with 13 bases between the two germline ends. The CDR3 has 14 residues. CDR3 in DNA: TGCAGCGTTGAGTATACGAGAGCTCAAGAGACCCAGTACTTC. Protein product: CSVEYTRAQETQYF.

This CDR3 is CASSFSDRETTEAFF. In DNA, the CDR3 is TGTGCCAGCAGTTTCTCAGACAGGGAAACCACTGAAGCTTTCTTT. The chain has TRBV28 and TRBJ1-1; 7 bases match TRBD1. The V segment lost 3 bases and the J segment 4 bases; nucleotides outside the gene matches: 8. Germline CDR1 MDHEN, CDR2 SYDVKM. The CDR3 has 15 amino acids.

This chain links TRBV6-4 with TRBJ2-7, with D unresolved. There are 13 residues in the CDR3. V lost 4 bases and J lost 6, with 13 bases in between. CDR1 and CDR2 from the germline V gene are MRHNA and SNTAGT. CDR3 DNA sequence: TGTGCCAGCAGTGCAAACCGCGACGGCGAGCAGTACTTC. Amino acids: CASSANRDGEQYF.

This clone has more than one count but fewer than ten. The rearrangement links TRBV5-1 to TRBJ1-1; tentative D call: TRBD1 (5 bases). The CDR3 loop spans 13 amino acids. Trimming stripped 1 base from V and 7 bases from J, with 11 bases between. CDR1 and CDR2 from the germline V gene are SGHRS and YFSETQ. The CDR3 DNA is TGCGCCAGCAGCTTGCGGGGGGTGAGTGAAGCTTTCTTT. Amino acid sequence: CASSLRGVSEAFF. Drawing the rest from reference TRBV5-1 and TRBJ1-1, the complete variable domain is KAGVTQTPRYLIKTRGQQVTLSCSPISGHRSVSWYQQTPGQGLQFLFEYFSETQRNKGNFPGRFSGRQFSNSRSEMNVSTLELGDSALYLCASSLRGVSEAFFGQGTRLTVV.

This clone appeared a single time. The CDR3 nucleotides read TGTGCCAGCAGTGAAGGGGCAGGGGCCTCCTACGAGCAGTACTTC. Its translation is CASSEGAGASYEQYF. V usage is TRBV2 and J usage is TRBJ2-7; TRBD1 might be the D (6 bases). V lost 1 base and J lost 0, with 10 bases in between. Germline assignment: CDR1 SNHLY and CDR2 FYNNEI. There are 15 residues in the CDR3.

Comment on this clone: Distinct nucleotide sequences in the sample also encode this CDR3. This chain connects TRBV28 to TRBJ2-7; tentatively, D is TRBD1 (7 bases). CDR3 length: 15 amino acids. V dropped 4 bases and J dropped 0 bases, with 13 bases sitting between them. Germline loops: CDR1 MDHEN, CDR2 SYDVKM. The CDR3: CASSSGGTASYEQYF. CDR3 DNA: TGTGCCAGCAGTTCAGGCGGGACAGCCTCCTACGAGCAGTACTTC.

The chain combines TRBV5-1 with TRBJ2-3; D not certain. This CDR3 has 14 amino acids. The V end lost 4 bases, the J end lost 5 bases, and 14 bases lay between the germline ends. The germline V gene has CDR1 SGHRS and CDR2 YFSETQ. The CDR3 region is CASSPGMKGDTQYF. CDR3 DNA: TGCGCCAGCAGCCCTGGGATGAAAGGAGATACGCAGTATTTT.

V usage is TRBV30 and J usage is TRBJ2-1; D unresolved. The CDR3 sequence is 13 residues long. V gave up 3 bases and J gave up 1 base, with 7 bases separating them. Germline lookup yields CDR1 GTSNPN and CDR2 SVGIG (reference sequence). The CDR3 sequence is CAWRATSYNEQFF. CDR3 DNA: TGTGCCTGGAGGGCGACGTCCTACAATGAGCAGTTCTTC.

V usage is TRBV6-1 and J usage is TRBJ2-3; D ambiguous. The germline V gene encodes CDR1 MNHNS and CDR2 SASEGT. The CDR3 has 12 amino acids. Trimming left V 3 bases short and J 3 bases short, with 4 bases between. This CDR3 reads CASSDLTDTQYF. The CDR3 nucleotides read TGTGCCAGCAGTGACCTGACAGATACGCAGTATTTT.

J is TRBJ2-1 and V is TRBV28, with 14 nucleotides matching TRBD2. V lost 7 bases to trimming and J lost 8 bases; unmatched junction nucleotides: 7. The length of the CDR3 is 15 residues. Germline V gives CDR1 MDHEN, CDR2 SYDVKM. This chain's CDR3 is CASNRLAGGRDEQFF. DNA for the CDR3: TGTGCCAGCAATCGACTAGCGGGAGGGAGGGATGAGCAGTTCTTC.

The CDR3 protein is CASSISGGVQETQYF. The CDR3 DNA is TGCGCCAGCAGCATTTCAGGGGGCGTCCAAGAGACCCAGTACTTC. The rearrangement links TRBV5-1 to TRBJ2-5, with 8 bases matching TRBD1. This CDR3 has 15 residues. V shed 4 bases and J 1 base; nucleotides not matched to a gene: 6. Germline CDR1 is SGHRS and CDR2 is YFSETQ.

This chain connects TRBV4-2 to TRBJ2-7, with TRBD2 identical over 7 bases. Germline trimming cut 4 bases from V and 6 bases from J; bases unmatched to any gene: 12. The CDR3 has 15 residues. Germline loops: CDR1 LGHNA, CDR2 YNFKEQ. The CDR3: CASSPPWAGAREQYF. As DNA, the CDR3 is TGTGCCAGCAGCCCCCCGTGGGCGGGAGCCCGCGAGCAGTACTTC.

The rearrangement joins TRBV28 to TRBJ2-5; 11 bases align to TRBD2. The V gene's germline CDR1 is MDHEN and CDR2 SYDVKM. J lost 6 bases, V lost 7 bases, and 7 bases had no gene match. The CDR3 length is 14 residues. The CDR3 nucleotides read TGTGCCAGCAACCTACTAGCGGGAGATCAGACCCAGTACTTC. Its translation: CASNLLAGDQTQYF.

CDR3 nucleotide sequence: TGTGCCAGCAGGCCAGGTGGTAGGGCCCTGCAATTGCAGTTCTTC. Protein sequence: CASRPGGRALQLQFF. The J gene is TRBJ2-1, the V gene TRBV28; no reliable D call. CDR1 is MDHEN, CDR2 SYDVKM, per germline. This CDR3 has 15 residues. Deletions cut 6 bases from V and 12 bases from J, with 24 bases between.

The chain joins TRBV2 to TRBJ2-2; D is unresolved. The CDR3 has 14 amino acids. Germline assignment: CDR1 SNHLY and CDR2 FYNNEI. Trimming took off 7 bases at V and 0 bases at J, with 9 bases between the two ends. The CDR3 region is CASNIWTNTGELFF. The DNA for the CDR3 is TGTGCCAGCAATATTTGGACGAACACCGGGGAGCTGTTTTTT.

This sequence joins TRBV4-1 and TRBJ2-1; no reliable D call. Between the trimmed V and J ends, which lost 3 bases and 0 bases, there was a span of 12 bases. CDR3 length: 16 residues. From germline, CDR1 is MGHRA and CDR2 YSYEKL. CDR3 in DNA: TGCGCCAGCAGCCAGGGTGTCATACTCTCCTACAATGAGCAGTTCTTC. It yields the protein CASSQGVILSYNEQFF.